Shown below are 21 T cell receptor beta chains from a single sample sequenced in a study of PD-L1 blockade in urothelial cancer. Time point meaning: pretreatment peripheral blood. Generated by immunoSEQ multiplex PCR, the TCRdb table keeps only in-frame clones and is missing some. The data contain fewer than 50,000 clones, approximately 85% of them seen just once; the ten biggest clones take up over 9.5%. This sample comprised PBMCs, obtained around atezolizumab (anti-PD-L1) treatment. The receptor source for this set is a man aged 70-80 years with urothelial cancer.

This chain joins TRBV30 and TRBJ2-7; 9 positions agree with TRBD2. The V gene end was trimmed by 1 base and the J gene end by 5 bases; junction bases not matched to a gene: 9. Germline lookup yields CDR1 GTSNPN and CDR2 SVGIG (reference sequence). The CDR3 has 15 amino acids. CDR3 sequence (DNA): TGTGCCTGGAGTGCTGTGAGCGGGAGGTTCCACGAGCAGTACTTC. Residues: CAWSAVSGRFHEQYF. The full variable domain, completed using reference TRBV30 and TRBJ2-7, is SQTIHQWPATLVQPVGSPLSLECTVEGTSNPNLYWYRQAAGRGLQLLFYSVGIGQISSEVPQNLSASRPQDRQFILSSKKLLLSDSGFYLCAWSAVSGRFHEQYFGPGTRLTVT.

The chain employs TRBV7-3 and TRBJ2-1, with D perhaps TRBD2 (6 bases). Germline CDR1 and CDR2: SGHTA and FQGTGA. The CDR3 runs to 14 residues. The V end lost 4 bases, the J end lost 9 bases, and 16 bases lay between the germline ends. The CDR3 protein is CASSYLNGGGEQFF. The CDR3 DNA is TGTGCCAGCAGCTATCTCAACGGGGGAGGTGAGCAGTTCTTC.

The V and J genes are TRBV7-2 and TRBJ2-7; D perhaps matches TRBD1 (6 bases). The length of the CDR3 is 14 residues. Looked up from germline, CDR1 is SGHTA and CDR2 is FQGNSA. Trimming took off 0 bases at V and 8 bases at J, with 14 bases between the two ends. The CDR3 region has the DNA TGTGCCAGCAGCTTAGCGCAGGGGCAGTTCAAGCAGTACTTC. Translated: CASSLAQGQFKQYF.

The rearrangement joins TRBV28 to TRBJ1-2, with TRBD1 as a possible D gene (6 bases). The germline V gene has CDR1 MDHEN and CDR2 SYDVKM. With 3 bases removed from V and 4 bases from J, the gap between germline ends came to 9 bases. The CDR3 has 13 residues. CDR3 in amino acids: CASSFGQIYGYTF. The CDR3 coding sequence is TGTGCCAGCAGTTTCGGACAGATCTATGGCTACACCTTC.

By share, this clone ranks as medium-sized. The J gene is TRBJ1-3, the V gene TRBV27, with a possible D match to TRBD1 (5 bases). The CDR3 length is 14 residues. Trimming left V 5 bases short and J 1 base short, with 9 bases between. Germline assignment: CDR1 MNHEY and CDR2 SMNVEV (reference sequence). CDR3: CASSGAGSGNTIYF. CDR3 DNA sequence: TGTGCCAGCAGTGGAGCAGGGTCTGGAAACACCATATATTTT.

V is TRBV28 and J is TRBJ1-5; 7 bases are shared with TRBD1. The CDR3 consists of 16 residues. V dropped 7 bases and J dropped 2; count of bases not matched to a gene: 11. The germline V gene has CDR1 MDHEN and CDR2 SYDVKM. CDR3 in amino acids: CASTTGSDRGNQPQHF. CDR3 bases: TGTGCCAGCACCACAGGTAGTGACAGGGGCAATCAGCCCCAGCATTTT.

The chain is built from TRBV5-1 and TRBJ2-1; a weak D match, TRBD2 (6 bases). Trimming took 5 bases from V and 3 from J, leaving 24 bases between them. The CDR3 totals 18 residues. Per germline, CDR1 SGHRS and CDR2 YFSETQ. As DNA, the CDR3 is TGCGCCAGCAGTTCCCCTCGTGGTGATAGCGGAGACTACAATGAGCAGTTCTTC. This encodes CASSSPRGDSGDYNEQFF. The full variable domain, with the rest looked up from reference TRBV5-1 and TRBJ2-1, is KAGVTQTPRYLIKTRGQQVTLSCSPISGHRSVSWYQQTPGQGLQFLFEYFSETQRNKGNFPGRFSGRQFSNSRSEMNVSTLELGDSALYLCASSSPRGDSGDYNEQFFGPGTRLTVL.

The CDR3 loop reads CASLPGLGPNEQFF. The DNA of the CDR3 is TGTGCCAGCCTCCCGGGACTAGGCCCCAATGAGCAGTTCTTC. This chain joins TRBV18 and TRBJ2-1; 8 bases are shared with TRBD2. CDR1 is KGHSH and CDR2 is LQKENI in the germline V gene. This CDR3 region has 14 residues. The V gene end was trimmed by 8 bases and the J gene end by 6 bases; junction bases not matched to a gene: 9.

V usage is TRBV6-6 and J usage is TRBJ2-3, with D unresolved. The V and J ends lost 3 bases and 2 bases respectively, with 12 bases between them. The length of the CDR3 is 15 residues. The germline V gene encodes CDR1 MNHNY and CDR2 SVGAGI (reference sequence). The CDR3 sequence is CASSYLGNPTDTQYF. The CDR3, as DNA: TGTGCCAGCAGTTATTTGGGCAACCCCACAGATACGCAGTATTTT.

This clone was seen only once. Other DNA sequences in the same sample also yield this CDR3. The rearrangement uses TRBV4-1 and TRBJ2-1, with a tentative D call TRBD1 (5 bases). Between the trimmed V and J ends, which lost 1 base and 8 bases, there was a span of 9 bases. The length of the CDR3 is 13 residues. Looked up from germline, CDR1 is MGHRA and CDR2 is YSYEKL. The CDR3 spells CASSQAKGDEQFF. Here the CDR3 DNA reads TGCGCCAGCAGCCAAGCTAAAGGGGATGAGCAGTTCTTC.

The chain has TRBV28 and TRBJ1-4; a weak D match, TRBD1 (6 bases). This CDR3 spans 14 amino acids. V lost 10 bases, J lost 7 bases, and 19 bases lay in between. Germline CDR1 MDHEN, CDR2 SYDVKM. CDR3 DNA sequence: TGTGCCACCGAAAGGGGGTCTGGGGGTGAAAAACTGTTTTTT. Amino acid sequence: CATERGSGGEKLFF.

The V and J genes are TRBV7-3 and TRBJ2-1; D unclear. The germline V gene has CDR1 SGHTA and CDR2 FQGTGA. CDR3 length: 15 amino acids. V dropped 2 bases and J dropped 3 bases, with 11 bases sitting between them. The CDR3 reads CASSLEERLYNEQFF. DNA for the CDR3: TGTGCCAGCAGCTTAGAGGAGCGCCTCTACAATGAGCAGTTCTTC.

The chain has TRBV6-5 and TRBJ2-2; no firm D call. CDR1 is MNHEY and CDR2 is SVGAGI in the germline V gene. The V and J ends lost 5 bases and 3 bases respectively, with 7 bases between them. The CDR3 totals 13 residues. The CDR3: CASSKDYTGELFF. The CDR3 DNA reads TGTGCCAGCAGTAAAGACTACACCGGGGAGCTGTTTTTT.

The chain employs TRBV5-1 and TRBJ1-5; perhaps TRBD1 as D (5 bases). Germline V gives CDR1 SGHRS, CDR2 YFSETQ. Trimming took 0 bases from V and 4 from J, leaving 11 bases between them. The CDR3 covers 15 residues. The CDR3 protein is CASSLDGGHNQPQHF. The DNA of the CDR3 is TGCGCCAGCAGCTTGGACGGTGGACATAATCAGCCCCAGCATTTT.

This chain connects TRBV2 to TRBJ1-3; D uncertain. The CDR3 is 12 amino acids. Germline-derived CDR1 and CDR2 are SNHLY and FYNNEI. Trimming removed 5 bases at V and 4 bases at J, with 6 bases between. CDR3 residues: CASSPVGNTIYF. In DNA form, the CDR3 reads TGTGCCAGCAGTCCGGTAGGAAACACCATATATTTT.

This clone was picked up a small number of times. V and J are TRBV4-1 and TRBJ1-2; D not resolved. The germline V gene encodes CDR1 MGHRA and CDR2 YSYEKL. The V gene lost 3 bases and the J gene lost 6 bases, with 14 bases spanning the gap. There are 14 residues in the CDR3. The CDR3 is CASSHVRWANGYTF. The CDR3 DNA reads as TGCGCCAGCAGCCACGTACGATGGGCGAATGGCTACACCTTC.

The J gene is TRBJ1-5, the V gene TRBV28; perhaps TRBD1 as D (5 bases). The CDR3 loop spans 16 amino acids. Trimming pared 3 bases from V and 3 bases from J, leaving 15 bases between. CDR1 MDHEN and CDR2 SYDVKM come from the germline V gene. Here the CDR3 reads CASSFSLGHYNQPQHF. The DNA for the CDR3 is TGTGCCAGCAGTTTCTCCCTTGGACACTACAATCAGCCCCAGCATTTT.

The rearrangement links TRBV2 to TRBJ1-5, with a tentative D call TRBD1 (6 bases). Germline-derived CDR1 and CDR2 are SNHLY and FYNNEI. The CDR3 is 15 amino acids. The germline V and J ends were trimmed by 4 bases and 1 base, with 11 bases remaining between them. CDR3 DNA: TGTGCCAGCAGTGGAGGGGGGGGAAGCAATCAGCCCCAGCATTTT. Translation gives CASSGGGGSNQPQHF.

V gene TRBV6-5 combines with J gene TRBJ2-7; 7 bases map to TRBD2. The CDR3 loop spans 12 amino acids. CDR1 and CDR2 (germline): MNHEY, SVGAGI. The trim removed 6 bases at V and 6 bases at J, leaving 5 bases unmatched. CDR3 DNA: TGTGCCAGCAGAGCTAGCGGACGCGAGCAGTACTTC. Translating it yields CASRASGREQYF.

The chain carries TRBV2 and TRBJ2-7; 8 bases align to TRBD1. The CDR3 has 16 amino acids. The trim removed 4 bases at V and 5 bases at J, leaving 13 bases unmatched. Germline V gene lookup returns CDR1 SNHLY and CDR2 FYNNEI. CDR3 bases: TGTGCCAGCAGTGGCCCAGGTGGCAGGGGGCACAACGAGCAGTACTTC. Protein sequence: CASSGPGGRGHNEQYF.

The CDR3 nucleotides are TGTGCCTGGAGTAGCGGTGGGGAGCAGCCCCAGCATTTT. Encoded protein: CAWSSGGEQPQHF. This sequence joins TRBV30 and TRBJ1-5, with D uncertain. The CDR3 extends over 13 amino acids. Germline V lookup: CDR1 GTSNPN, CDR2 SVGIG (reference sequence). Trimming took 2 bases from V and 7 from J, leaving 12 bases between them.